The 6 T cell receptor beta chains in this list originate from one sample, sequenced in a study of control samples from healthy donors and cancer patients. Sequencing was performed with immunoSEQ multiplex PCR; in TCRdb, only in-frame clones are kept and a portion is missing. The sample shows about 150,000 clones, under 90% of them seen only once. The sample was blood. These receptors were taken from a man in his thirties or forties in good health.

The chain is built from TRBV2 and TRBJ1-3, with D possibly TRBD1 on 6 matching bases. The CDR3 is 16 amino acids. V dropped 2 bases and J dropped 2 bases, with 13 bases sitting between them. Germline values: CDR1 SNHLY, CDR2 FYNNEI. DNA of the CDR3: TGTGCCAGCAGTGAAACCAACAGGGTCACTGGAAACACCATATATTTT. Translated: CASSETNRVTGNTIYF.

This chain uses TRBV27 with TRBJ1-6; 8 bases agree with TRBD1. Germline values: CDR1 MNHEY, CDR2 SMNVEV (reference sequence). CDR3 length equals 15 residues. Germline trimming cut 4 bases from V and 7 bases from J; bases unmatched to any gene: 6. CDR3 region: CASSYLGQGNSPLHF. The DNA for the CDR3 is TGTGCCAGCAGTTACCTAGGACAGGGAAATTCACCCCTCCACTTT.

The chain combines TRBV12-1 with TRBJ1-5; the D call TRBD1 from the table was never checked on the DNA. TRBV12-1 is a pseudogene segment. The CDR3 sequence is 14 residues long. The chain's CDR3 is CASSSRDNNQPQHF. DNA for the CDR3: TGTGCCAGCAGCTCCCGGGACAACAATCAGCCCCAGCATTTT.

The gene calls are TRBV5-1 and TRBJ1-1; D is unresolved. Germline V lookup: CDR1 SGHRS, CDR2 YFSETQ. This CDR3 spans 14 amino acids. Trimming stripped 0 bases from V and 5 bases from J, with 11 bases between. CDR3 in DNA: TGCGCCAGCAGCTTGGGGCAGCCCCGGACTGAAGCTTTCTTT. It translates to CASSLGQPRTEAFF.

The chain links TRBV11-3 to TRBJ2-3, with TRBD1 as a possible D gene (6 bases). Germline V gives CDR1 SGHNT, CDR2 YENEEA. V lost 0 bases and J 2 bases, leaving 27 bases between the germline ends. The CDR3 runs to 21 residues. The DNA for the CDR3 is TGTGCCAGCAGCTTAGAGTCGGTATCAGGGGCTGCATCGTCTATCACAGATACGCAGTATTTT. Residues: CASSLESVSGAASSITDTQYF. The full variable domain, its missing parts supplied by reference TRBV11-3 and TRBJ2-3, is EAGVVQSPRYKIIEKKQPVAFWCNPISGHNTLYWYLQNLGQGPELLIRYENEEAVDDSQLPKDRFSAERLKGVDSTLKIQPAELGDSAVYLCASSLESVSGAASSITDTQYFGPGTRLTVL.

CDR3 protein: CASSTGGSSDEQFF. CDR3 in DNA: TGTGCCAGCAGTACCGGCGGGAGCAGCGATGAGCAGTTCTTC. J is TRBJ2-1 and V is TRBV6-2 or TRBV6-3; the match to TRBD2 covers 7 bases. Germline V gives CDR1 MNHEY, CDR2 SVGEGT. This CDR3 has 14 amino acids. The junction had 9 bases not matched to a gene; V was cut back by 5 bases and J by 8 bases.